Below, one T cell receptor (beta chain) is given with its context. Its specificity is not known. From germline, CDR1 is SGHAT and CDR2 FQDESV (reference sequence). This CDR3 region has 13 residues. V was clipped by 6 bases and J by 2 bases, with 10 bases between them. The data were obtained in a study of beta chain features in type 1 diabetes. Study in general: Age, gender and cell yields were alike across patients and healthy donors. Study-wide results and limits: TCRB CDR3s from Type 1 diabetes patients were moderately but significantly shorter in all four CD4+ subsets. Patients' naive, central memory and regulatory TCRB repertoires appeared more alike than those of healthy donors.

The sequenced template was cDNA made from the entire isolated RNA. Profiled with immunoSEQ multiplex PCR; TCRdb holds only in-frame clones, not every one. The table lists a few hundred thousand clones, around 10% of them singletons. Input material: central memory CD4+ T cells from blood. The TCR comes from a young man with type 1 diabetes. V and J are TRBV11-1 and TRBJ2-5; D is possibly TRBD2 (5 bases). As DNA, the CDR3 is TGTGCCAGCAGTTTGGACTTGCAAGAGACCCAGTACTTC. Its protein product is CASSLDLQETQYF.